Included here is one TCR beta chain sequence, with context. Antigen: not known. This entry belongs to a study of shared clonotypes between healthy human individuals. Study-wide results and caveats: Relative to clonotypes present in all four donors, those not shared had lower generation probabilities. Only blood was sampled, and tissue TCR repertoires likely differ from blood ones.

Free of recent acute infections or vaccinations, the donors were healthy HIV-negative adults. Genomic DNA of every subset was divided equally among multiple immunoSEQ plates. Sequencing used immunoSEQ multiplex PCR; TCRdb keeps in-frame clones, though not all of them. The sample carries about 1.1 million clones, approximately 77% recorded once. This TCR derives from a man aged 18 to 30 in good health. Some clones in this sample may be carry-over from other donors' samples. Sequencing was carried out using memory CD4+ T cells from PBMCs. Subset of the sample: CD45RA-negative fraction.

For the CDR3, the DNA is TGTGCCAGCAGACCGCAGGGGGCATACTCCTACGAGCAGTACTTC. Residues: CASRPQGAYSYEQYF. The genes are TRBV28 and TRBJ2-7, with 8 bases fitting TRBD1. The CDR3 is made up of 15 amino acids. CDR1 and CDR2 from the germline V gene are MDHEN and SYDVKM. The trim removed 6 bases at V and 0 bases at J, leaving 7 bases unmatched.